This entry describes one T cell receptor beta chain. This sample is drawn from a study of blood T cell repertoires in COVID-19. Study in general: In each case, the material was cDNA or gDNA derived from T cells, B-cell-depleted T cells, or PBMCs.

CDR1 is MNHEY and CDR2 is SMNVEV in the germline V gene (reference sequence). The ends were cut back, 2 bases at V and 4 bases at J, with 17 bases in the middle. This CDR3 is 16 amino acids long. Some clones are missing from TCRdb's copy, which holds only in-frame ones; the method was immunoSEQ multiplex PCR. The sample holds more than 400,000 clones; around 90% are singletons and the top ten take approximately 0.55%. The chain links TRBV27 to TRBJ1-1, with a possible D match to TRBD1 (6 bases). The sequence was obtained from a man aged 18 to 29 who had recovered from COVID-19. Material for sequencing was PBMCs or T cells enriched from blood (not recorded which). CDR3 amino acids: CASSLGQGQGSTEAFF. The DNA for the CDR3 is TGTGCCAGCAGTTTAGGGCAGGGTCAGGGGAGCACTGAAGCTTTCTTT.